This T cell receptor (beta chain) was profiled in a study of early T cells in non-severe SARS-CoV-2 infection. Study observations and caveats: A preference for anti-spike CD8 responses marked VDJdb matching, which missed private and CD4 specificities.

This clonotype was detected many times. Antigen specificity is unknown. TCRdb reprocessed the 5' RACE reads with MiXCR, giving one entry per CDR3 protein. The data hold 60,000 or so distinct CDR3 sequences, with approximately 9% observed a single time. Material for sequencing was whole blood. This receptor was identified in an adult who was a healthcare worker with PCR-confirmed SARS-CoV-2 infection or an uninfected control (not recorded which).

CDR3 residues: CASSWGGRAGLNEQFF. In nucleotides, the CDR3 is TGTGCCAGCAGCTGGGGCGGGAGGGCCGGATTGAATGAGCAGTTCTTC. The chain recombines TRBV12-3 or TRBV12-4 with TRBJ2-1; 9 positions match TRBD2. The trim removed 6 bases at V and 7 bases at J, leaving 13 bases unmatched. CDR3 size: 16 residues.